Listed below are T cell receptor beta chains from one sample, sequenced in a study of shared clonotypes between healthy human individuals. Clones were read by immunoSEQ multiplex PCR, and TCRdb kept only the in-frame ones, dropping some. The sample yields about 520,000 clones, 81% seen once. Sequencing was carried out using PBMCs. These receptors originate from a woman aged 40 to 49 in good health. Some clones in this sample may be carry-over from other donors' samples. CDR3s include the opening cysteine and the closing phenylalanine or tryptophan. D genes are given only for firm matches. Size is omitted from some rows. Given values are once, few, many or a class for expanded clones.

J,size,D,length,V,CDR3,DNA
TRBJ1-1,-,TRBD1,13,TRBV9,CASSEGQRSEAFF,TGTGCCAGCAGCGAGGGACAGAGAAGTGAAGCTTTCTTT
TRBJ2-5,-,-,14,TRBV4-1,CASSQDSGWETQYF,TGCGCCAGCAGCCAAGATTCAGGGTGGGAGACCCAGTACTTC
TRBJ2-3,many,TRBD2,16,TRBV4-3,CASSQDRGLGADTQYF,TGCGCCAGCAGCCAAGATAGGGGACTAGGCGCAGATACGCAGTATTTT
TRBJ2-7,-,TRBD2,16,TRBV9,CASSVAGGLAGGEQYF,TGTGCCAGCAGCGTAGCGGGTGGGCTAGCGGGAGGCGAGCAGTACTTC
TRBJ2-2,-,-,15,TRBV7-2,CASSLWGANGGELFF,TGTGCCAGCAGCTTGTGGGGCGCAAATGGCGGGGAGCTGTTTTTT
TRBJ1-1,-,-,15,TRBV14,CASSQDGLQGRTAFF,TGTGCCAGCAGCCAAGATGGGTTGCAGGGACGTACCGCTTTCTTT
TRBJ1-2,-,TRBD1,13,TRBV7-6,CASSPQQGAGYTF,TGTGCCAGCAGCCCGCAGCAGGGGGCCGGCTACACCTTC
TRBJ2-3,-,-,13,TRBV7-9,CASRVASTDTQYF,TGTGCCAGCAGGGTGGCTAGCACAGATACGCAGTATTTT
TRBJ1-1,many,-,14,TRBV18,CASSPNAVNTEAFF,TGTGCCAGCTCACCAAACGCGGTGAACACTGAAGCTTTCTTT
TRBJ1-1,-,-,14,TRBV18,CASSPRFGNTEAFF,TGTGCCAGCTCACCACGATTTGGGAACACTGAAGCTTTCTTT
TRBJ1-3,-,-,14,TRBV18,CASSPDGSGNTIYF,TGTGCCAGCTCACCAGACGGCTCTGGAAACACCATATATTTT
TRBJ2-7,-,TRBD2,20,TRBV23-1,CASSQSCGDQTSGRAHEQYF,TGCGCCAGCAGTCAATCGTGCGGGGACCAGACTAGCGGGAGGGCTCACGAGCAGTACTTC
TRBJ2-7,-,-,12,TRBV2,CATQRGSYEQYF,TGTGCCACTCAACGGGGGTCCTACGAGCAGTACTTC
TRBJ2-1,-,TRBD2,16,TRBV6-1,CASSELAGVGGNEQFF,TGTGCCAGCAGTGAACTAGCGGGAGTTGGGGGCAATGAGCAGTTCTTC
TRBJ2-2,few,-,15,TRBV5-1,CASSLGQINTGELFF,TGCGCCAGCAGCTTGGGACAGATAAACACCGGGGAGCTGTTTTTT
TRBJ2-1,-,TRBD2,16,TRBV18,CASSELAGGPLNEQFF,TGTGCCAGCTCAGAGCTAGCGGGAGGGCCGTTGAATGAGCAGTTCTTC
TRBJ2-7,-,-,15,TRBV7-8,CASSPMVEAAYEQYF,TGTGCCAGCAGCCCTATGGTGGAGGCCGCCTACGAGCAGTACTTC
TRBJ1-1,-,TRBD1,13,TRBV10-1,CATPGTDNTEAFF,TGCGCCACACCCGGGACAGACAACACTGAAGCTTTCTTT
TRBJ2-5,-,-,12,TRBV30,CAWGQGGETQYF,TGTGCCTGGGGACAGGGAGGGGAGACCCAGTACTTC
TRBJ1-2,-,-,17,TRBV30,CAWGSGLTTASLYGYTF,TGTGCCTGGGGTAGCGGCCTCACGACAGCCTCCCTCTATGGCTACACCTTC
TRBJ1-2,-,-,14,TRBV5-5,CASSFGGPFYGYTF,TGTGCCAGCAGCTTTGGCGGGCCGTTCTATGGCTACACCTTC
TRBJ2-6,-,-,15,TRBV7-3,CASSAASGRANVLTF,TGTGCCAGCAGCGCGGCTAGTGGTAGGGCCAACGTCCTGACTTTC
TRBJ2-3,-,TRBD2,15,TRBV19,CASSIRLAGGDTQYF,TGTGCCAGTAGTATTCGACTAGCGGGAGGAGATACGCAGTATTTT
TRBJ2-7,-,-,17,TRBV10-3,CAISEPPRFGEYYEQYF,TGTGCCATCAGTGAACCACCCCGCTTCGGTGAATACTACGAGCAGTACTTC
TRBJ2-7,-,-,13,TRBV19,CASSPGTPYEQYF,TGTGCCAGTAGTCCCGGGACACCTTACGAGCAGTACTTC
TRBJ1-3,-,-,13,TRBV27,CASRGNSGNIIYF,TGTGCCAGCAGGGGGAACTCTGGAAACATTATATATTTT
TRBJ1-2,-,-,13,TRBV29-1,CSVVTDTNYGYTF,TGCAGCGTTGTAACAGACACTAACTATGGCTACACCTTC
TRBJ1-2,few,-,13,TRBV27,CASNLQGTYGYTF,TGTGCCAGCAACCTACAGGGTACCTATGGCTACACCTTC
TRBJ2-2,once,-,15,TRBV28,CASPPDRTNTGELFF,TGTGCCAGCCCGCCGGACAGAACGAACACCGGGGAGCTGTTTTTT
TRBJ1-3,-,-,12,TRBV5-4,CASSEKGNTIYF,TGTGCCAGCAGCGAGAAAGGAAACACCATATATTTT
TRBJ2-3,-,-,14,TRBV7-2,CASSPLPGTDTQYF,TGTGCCAGCAGCCCCCTCCCCGGCACAGATACGCAGTATTTT
TRBJ2-7,-,-,15,TRBV18,CASSPGAMLGNEQYF,TGTGCCAGCTCACCAGGAGCAATGTTGGGCAACGAGCAGTACTTC
TRBJ2-5,-,TRBD2,15,TRBV4-1,CASSHVTSGQETQYF,TGCGCCAGCAGCCACGTGACTAGCGGTCAAGAGACCCAGTACTTC
TRBJ2-7,once,-,13,TRBV18,CASSPPSSYEQYF,TGTGCCAGCTCACCACCGAGCTCCTACGAGCAGTACTTC
TRBJ2-5,-,TRBD1,14,TRBV5-1,CASSAQGAGETQYF,TGCGCCAGCAGCGCCCAGGGGGCTGGAGAGACCCAGTACTTC